Following are 11 T cell receptor beta chains from one sample sequenced in a study of blood T cells in healthy people across ages. A second PCR of 7 to 11 cycles used a sample-barcoded 5' primer and a J-beta primer mix. TCRdb itself ran the 5' RACE reads through MiXCR, one entry per CDR3 protein. The repertoire holds about 1.6 million distinct CDR3 sequences, with almost 35% as singletons. Sequencing was performed on blood. Source of these receptors: a woman aged 30 to 39 in good health.

This clonotype has a handful of counts. The chain joins TRBV6-6 to TRBJ2-2, with 7 nucleotides matching TRBD1. CDR3 length equals 15 residues. Looked up from germline, CDR1 is MNHNY and CDR2 is SVGAGI (reference sequence). V dropped 2 bases and J dropped 7; count of bases not matched to a gene: 7. The CDR3 spells CASSYSDRVVGELFF. In nucleotides, the CDR3 is TGTGCCAGCAGTTACAGCGACAGGGTAGTCGGGGAGCTGTTTTTT.

To note about this clonotype: At one boundary the junction diverges from the germline segment, which might be a read error. The V gene is TRBV29-1, the J gene TRBJ2-3, with TRBD2 matching 8 bases. In germline, CDR1 is SQVTM, CDR2 ANQGSEA. The CDR3 covers 14 residues. The CDR3 DNA is TGCAGCGTTGTAGGGCGGGGGGACACAGATATGCAGTATTTT. Translation gives CSVVGRGDTDMQYF.

This clonotype was observed a few times. The chain has TRBV6-2 or TRBV6-3 and TRBJ2-7, with D hard to call. CDR1 is MNHEY, CDR2 SVGEGT, per germline. CDR3 length: 16 residues. The V end lost 3 bases, the J end lost 0 bases, and 15 bases lay between the germline ends. CDR3 coding DNA: TGTGCCAGCAGTTATGACGCAGGTAGAAGCTCCTACGAGCAGTACTTC. This encodes CASSYDAGRSSYEQYF.

This sequence joins TRBV6-2 or TRBV6-3 and TRBJ2-2, with 9 bases that match TRBD1. CDR1 is MNHEY and CDR2 is SVGEGT in the germline V gene. V lost 8 bases, J lost 3 bases, and 10 bases stayed unmatched. The CDR3 totals 16 residues. The CDR3 DNA sequence: TGTGCCAGCCTTTATACGGGACAGGGATACACCGGGGAGCTGTTTTTT. It is translated as CASLYTGQGYTGELFF.

CDR3 nucleotide sequence: TGTGCCAGCAGTGTACAGGGGGCAGGAGATACGCAGTATTTT. It codes for CASSVQGAGDTQYF. The chain is built from TRBV6-1 and TRBJ2-3, with 9 nucleotides matching TRBD1. Per the germline V gene, CDR1 is MNHNS and CDR2 is SASEGT. The CDR3 is 14 amino acids. The trim removed 4 bases at V and 5 bases at J, leaving 4 bases unmatched.

The chain combines TRBV20-1 with TRBJ1-5; a weak D match, TRBD1 (6 bases). Germline V gene data show CDR1 as DFQATT and CDR2 as SNEGSKA (reference sequence). Trimming removed 5 bases at V and 1 base at J, with 18 bases between. There are 16 residues in the CDR3. The CDR3: CSADNRASASNQPQHF. CDR3 nucleotide sequence: TGCAGTGCTGACAACAGGGCTAGTGCGAGCAATCAGCCCCAGCATTTT.

This clonotype was seen repeatedly, ten times or more. The rearrangement uses TRBV7-2 and TRBJ2-5; D uncertain. Germline V gives CDR1 SGHTA, CDR2 FQGNSA. With 7 bases removed from V and 5 bases from J, the gap between germline ends came to 20 bases. The CDR3 consists of 15 residues. The CDR3 loop is CASTLGYLLGETQYF. The CDR3 nucleotides read TGTGCCAGCACTCTGGGGTATCTTTTGGGGGAGACCCAGTACTTC.

This chain connects TRBV12-3 or TRBV12-4 to TRBJ2-3; 7 bases line up with TRBD2. This CDR3 is built from 17 residues. J gave up 11 bases and V 1 base, and 18 bases lay outside the gene matches. CDR3 protein: CASSLGSLAVGTDVQYF. CDR3 coding DNA: TGTGCCAGCAGTTTAGGGTCCCTAGCGGTAGGAACAGATGTGCAGTATTTT.

A note on this clonotype: A much larger clone sits a single nucleotide away, making a read error possible. For the CDR3, the DNA is TGTGCCAGCAGCTCCCTGCTACCGACTAGCGGGGGGTACGTGCAGTTCTTC. Translated, it gives CASSSLLPTSGGYVQFF. The J gene is TRBJ2-1, the V gene TRBV27; 13 bases are a match to TRBD2. Germline CDR1 is MNHEY and CDR2 is SMNVEV (reference sequence). The CDR3 is 17 residues long. After removal of 6 bases from V and 12 bases from J, the junction contained 17 bases not matched to a gene.

Comment on this clonotype: This could be a read error, since a much larger clone is one nucleotide away. This chain joins TRBV4-1 and TRBJ2-6; D is ambiguous. Germline assignment: CDR1 MGHRA and CDR2 YSYEKL. The CDR3 extends over 18 amino acids. V was shortened by 2 bases and J by 0 bases, with 14 bases between the two germline ends. This chain's CDR3 is CASSQSKRDNSGANVLTF. The DNA of the CDR3 is TGCGCCAGCAGCCAAAGTAAGCGAGACAACTCTGGGGCCAACGTCCTGACTTTC.

This clonotype was observed a handful of times. CDR3 residues: CASSSGRLAGVTDTQYF. The CDR3, as DNA: TGTGCCAGCAGCTCCGGGAGGCTAGCGGGGGTCACAGATACGCAGTATTTT. The rearrangement uses TRBV11-2 and TRBJ2-3, with 10 positions matching TRBD2. The length of the CDR3 is 17 residues. Trimming cost V 4 bases and J 2 bases; bases outside gene matches: 9. Germline loops: CDR1 SGHAT, CDR2 FQNNGV.